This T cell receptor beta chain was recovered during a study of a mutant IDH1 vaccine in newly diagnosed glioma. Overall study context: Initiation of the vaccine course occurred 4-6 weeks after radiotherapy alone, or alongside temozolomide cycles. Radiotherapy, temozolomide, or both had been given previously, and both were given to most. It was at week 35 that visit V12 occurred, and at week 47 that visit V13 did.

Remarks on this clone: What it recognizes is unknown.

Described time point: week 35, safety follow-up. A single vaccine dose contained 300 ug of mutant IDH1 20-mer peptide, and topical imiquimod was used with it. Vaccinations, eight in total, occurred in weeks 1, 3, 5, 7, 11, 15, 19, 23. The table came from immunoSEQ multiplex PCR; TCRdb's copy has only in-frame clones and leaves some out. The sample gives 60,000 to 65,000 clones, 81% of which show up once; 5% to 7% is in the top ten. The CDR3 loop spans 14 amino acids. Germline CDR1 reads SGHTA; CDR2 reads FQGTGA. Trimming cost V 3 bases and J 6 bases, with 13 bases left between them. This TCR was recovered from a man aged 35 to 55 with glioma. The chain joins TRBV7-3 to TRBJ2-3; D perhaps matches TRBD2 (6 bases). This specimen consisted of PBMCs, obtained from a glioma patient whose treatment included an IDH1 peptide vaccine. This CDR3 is CASSFGGNMDTQYF. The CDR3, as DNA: TGTGCCAGCAGCTTTGGCGGGAACATGGATACGCAGTATTTT. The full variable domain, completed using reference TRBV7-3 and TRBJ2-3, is GAGVSQTPSNKVTEKGKYVELRCDPISGHTALYWYRQSLGQGPEFLIYFQGTGAADDSGLPNDRFFAVRPEGSVSTLKIQRTERGDSAVYLCASSFGGNMDTQYFGPGTRLTVL.